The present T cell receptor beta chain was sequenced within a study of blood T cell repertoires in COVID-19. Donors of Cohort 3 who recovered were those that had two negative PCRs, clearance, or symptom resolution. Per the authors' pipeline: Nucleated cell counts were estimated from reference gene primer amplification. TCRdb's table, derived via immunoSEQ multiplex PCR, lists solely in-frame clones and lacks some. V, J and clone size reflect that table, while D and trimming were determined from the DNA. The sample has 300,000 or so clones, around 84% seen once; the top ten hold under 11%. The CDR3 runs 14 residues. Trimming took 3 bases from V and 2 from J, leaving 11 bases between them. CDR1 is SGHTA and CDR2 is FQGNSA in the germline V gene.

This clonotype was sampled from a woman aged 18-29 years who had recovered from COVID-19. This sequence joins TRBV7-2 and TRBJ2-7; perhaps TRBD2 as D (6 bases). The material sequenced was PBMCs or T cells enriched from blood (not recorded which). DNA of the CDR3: TGTGCCAGCAGCTTTAGCGGCTCGACCTACGAGCAGTACTTC. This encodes CASSFSGSTYEQYF.